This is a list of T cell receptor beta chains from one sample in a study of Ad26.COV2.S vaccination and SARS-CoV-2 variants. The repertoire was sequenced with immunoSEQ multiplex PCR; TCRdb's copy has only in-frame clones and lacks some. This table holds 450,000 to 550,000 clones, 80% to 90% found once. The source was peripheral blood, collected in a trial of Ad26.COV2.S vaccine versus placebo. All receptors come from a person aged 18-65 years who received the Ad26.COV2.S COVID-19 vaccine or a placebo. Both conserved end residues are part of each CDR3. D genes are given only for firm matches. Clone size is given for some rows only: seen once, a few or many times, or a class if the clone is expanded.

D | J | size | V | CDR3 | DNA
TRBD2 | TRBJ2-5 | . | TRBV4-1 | CASSQRLALKETQYF | TGCGCCAGCAGCCAACGACTAGCGCTAAAAGAGACCCAGTACTTC
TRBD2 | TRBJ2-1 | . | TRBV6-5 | CASSYSLAGFNEQFF | TGTGCCAGCAGTTACTCGCTAGCGGGATTCAATGAGCAGTTCTTC
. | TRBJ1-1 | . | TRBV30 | CAWRGSSMNTEAFF | TGTGCCTGGAGGGGGAGCTCCATGAACACTGAAGCTTTCTTT
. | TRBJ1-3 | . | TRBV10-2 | CASSGWEAGGNTIYF | TGCGCCAGCAGTGGGTGGGAGGCAGGTGGAAACACCATATATTTT
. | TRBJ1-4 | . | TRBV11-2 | CASSARPNQGTHEKLFF | TGTGCCAGCAGCGCGCGTCCCAACCAGGGGACCCATGAAAAACTGTTTTTT
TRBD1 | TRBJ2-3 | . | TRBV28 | CASSLTGPPDTQYF | TGTGCCAGCAGTTTGACAGGGCCCCCGGATACGCAGTATTTT
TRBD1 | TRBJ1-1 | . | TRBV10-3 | CAISPQGDTEAFF | TGTGCCATCAGCCCCCAGGGGGACACTGAAGCTTTCTTT
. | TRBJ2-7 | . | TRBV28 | CASTGSSYEQYF | TGCGCCAGCACTGGAAGCTCCTACGAGCAGTACTTC
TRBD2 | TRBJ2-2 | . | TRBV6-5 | CASKRAGADTGELFF | TGTGCCAGCAAACGGGCGGGAGCGGATACCGGGGAGCTGTTTTTT
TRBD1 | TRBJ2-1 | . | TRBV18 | CASSPPGQGPNEQFF | TGTGCCAGCTCACCACCGGGACAGGGCCCGAATGAGCAGTTCTTC
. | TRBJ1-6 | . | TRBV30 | CAWSTTTSKNSPLHF | TGTGCCTGGAGTACAACGACAAGCAAAAATTCACCCCTCCACTTT
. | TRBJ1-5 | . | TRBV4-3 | CASSLLRGVNQPQHF | TGCGCCAGCAGCCTGCTCAGGGGCGTCAATCAGCCCCAGCATTTT
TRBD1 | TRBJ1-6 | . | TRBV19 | CASSLGGQALLSPLHF | TGTGCCAGTAGCCTGGGGGGACAGGCCCTCTTGTCACCCCTCCACTTT
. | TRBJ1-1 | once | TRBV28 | CASRFRGEAFF | TGTGCCAGCAGATTCCGGGGTGAAGCTTTCTTT
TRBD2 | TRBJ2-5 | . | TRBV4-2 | CASSQVASGSPQYF | TGTGCCAGCAGCCAAGTAGCTAGCGGGAGCCCCCAGTACTTC
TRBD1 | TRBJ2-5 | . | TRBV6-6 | CASSVPGQGLQETQYF | TGTGCCAGCAGTGTACCGGGACAGGGCCTCCAAGAGACCCAGTACTTC
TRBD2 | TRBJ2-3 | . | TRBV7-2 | CASSLFLSGGAWGDTQYF | TGTGCCAGCAGCTTATTTCTTAGCGGGGGGGCCTGGGGAGATACGCAGTATTTT
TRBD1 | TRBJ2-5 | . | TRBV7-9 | CASSRQGAQETQYF | TGTGCCAGCAGCCGACAGGGAGCCCAAGAGACCCAGTACTTC
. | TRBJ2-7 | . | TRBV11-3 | CASSRASSYEQYF | TGTGCCAGCAGCCGGGCGAGCAGCTACGAGCAGTACTTC
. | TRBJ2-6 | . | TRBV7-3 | CASSLKGIGANVLTF | TGTGCCAGCAGCTTAAAAGGAATCGGGGCCAACGTCCTGACTTTC
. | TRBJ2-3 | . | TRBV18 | CASSPIGTSTDTQYF | TGTGCCAGCTCACCAATCGGGACTAGCACAGATACGCAGTATTTT
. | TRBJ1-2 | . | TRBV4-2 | CASSHSGEINYGYTF | TGTGCCAGCAGCCACTCAGGGGAGATTAACTATGGCTACACCTTC
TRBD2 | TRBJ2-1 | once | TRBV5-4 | CASSLMGLAGGPPYNEQFF | TGTGCCAGCAGCTTGATGGGACTAGCGGGAGGGCCGCCCTACAATGAGCAGTTCTTC
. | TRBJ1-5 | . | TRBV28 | CASRGGVSNQPQHF | TGTGCCAGCAGGGGGGGGGTAAGCAATCAGCCCCAGCATTTT
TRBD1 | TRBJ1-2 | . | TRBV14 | CASSQEDRVYGYTF | TGTGCCAGCAGCCAGGAGGACAGGGTCTATGGCTACACCTTC
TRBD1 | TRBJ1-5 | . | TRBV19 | CASYRGQGKSLDQPQHF | TGTGCCAGCTACAGGGGGCAGGGAAAATCGCTGGATCAGCCCCAGCATTTT
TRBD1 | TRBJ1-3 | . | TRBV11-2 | CASSSRGRENTIYF | TGTGCCAGCAGCTCCAGGGGGCGAGAAAACACCATATATTTT
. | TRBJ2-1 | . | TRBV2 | CASRNRNEQFF | TGTGCCAGCAGAAACAGGAATGAGCAGTTCTTC
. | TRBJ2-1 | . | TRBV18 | CASSPGGLGFF | TGTGCCAGCTCACCAGGCGGCTTAGGGTTCTTC
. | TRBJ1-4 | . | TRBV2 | CASSVESVTNEKLFF | TGTGCCAGCAGCGTTGAGAGTGTAACTAATGAAAAACTGTTTTTT
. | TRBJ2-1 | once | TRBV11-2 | CASSSPPGSSRIDEQFF | TGTGCCAGCAGCTCCCCACCAGGCAGCTCCCGTATTGATGAGCAGTTCTTC
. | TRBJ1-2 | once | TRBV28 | CASSSPRQYGYTF | TGTGCCAGCAGTTCCCCCCGACAGTATGGCTACACCTTC
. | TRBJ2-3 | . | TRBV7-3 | CASRFNTDTQYF | TGTGCCAGCAGGTTCAACACAGATACGCAGTATTTT